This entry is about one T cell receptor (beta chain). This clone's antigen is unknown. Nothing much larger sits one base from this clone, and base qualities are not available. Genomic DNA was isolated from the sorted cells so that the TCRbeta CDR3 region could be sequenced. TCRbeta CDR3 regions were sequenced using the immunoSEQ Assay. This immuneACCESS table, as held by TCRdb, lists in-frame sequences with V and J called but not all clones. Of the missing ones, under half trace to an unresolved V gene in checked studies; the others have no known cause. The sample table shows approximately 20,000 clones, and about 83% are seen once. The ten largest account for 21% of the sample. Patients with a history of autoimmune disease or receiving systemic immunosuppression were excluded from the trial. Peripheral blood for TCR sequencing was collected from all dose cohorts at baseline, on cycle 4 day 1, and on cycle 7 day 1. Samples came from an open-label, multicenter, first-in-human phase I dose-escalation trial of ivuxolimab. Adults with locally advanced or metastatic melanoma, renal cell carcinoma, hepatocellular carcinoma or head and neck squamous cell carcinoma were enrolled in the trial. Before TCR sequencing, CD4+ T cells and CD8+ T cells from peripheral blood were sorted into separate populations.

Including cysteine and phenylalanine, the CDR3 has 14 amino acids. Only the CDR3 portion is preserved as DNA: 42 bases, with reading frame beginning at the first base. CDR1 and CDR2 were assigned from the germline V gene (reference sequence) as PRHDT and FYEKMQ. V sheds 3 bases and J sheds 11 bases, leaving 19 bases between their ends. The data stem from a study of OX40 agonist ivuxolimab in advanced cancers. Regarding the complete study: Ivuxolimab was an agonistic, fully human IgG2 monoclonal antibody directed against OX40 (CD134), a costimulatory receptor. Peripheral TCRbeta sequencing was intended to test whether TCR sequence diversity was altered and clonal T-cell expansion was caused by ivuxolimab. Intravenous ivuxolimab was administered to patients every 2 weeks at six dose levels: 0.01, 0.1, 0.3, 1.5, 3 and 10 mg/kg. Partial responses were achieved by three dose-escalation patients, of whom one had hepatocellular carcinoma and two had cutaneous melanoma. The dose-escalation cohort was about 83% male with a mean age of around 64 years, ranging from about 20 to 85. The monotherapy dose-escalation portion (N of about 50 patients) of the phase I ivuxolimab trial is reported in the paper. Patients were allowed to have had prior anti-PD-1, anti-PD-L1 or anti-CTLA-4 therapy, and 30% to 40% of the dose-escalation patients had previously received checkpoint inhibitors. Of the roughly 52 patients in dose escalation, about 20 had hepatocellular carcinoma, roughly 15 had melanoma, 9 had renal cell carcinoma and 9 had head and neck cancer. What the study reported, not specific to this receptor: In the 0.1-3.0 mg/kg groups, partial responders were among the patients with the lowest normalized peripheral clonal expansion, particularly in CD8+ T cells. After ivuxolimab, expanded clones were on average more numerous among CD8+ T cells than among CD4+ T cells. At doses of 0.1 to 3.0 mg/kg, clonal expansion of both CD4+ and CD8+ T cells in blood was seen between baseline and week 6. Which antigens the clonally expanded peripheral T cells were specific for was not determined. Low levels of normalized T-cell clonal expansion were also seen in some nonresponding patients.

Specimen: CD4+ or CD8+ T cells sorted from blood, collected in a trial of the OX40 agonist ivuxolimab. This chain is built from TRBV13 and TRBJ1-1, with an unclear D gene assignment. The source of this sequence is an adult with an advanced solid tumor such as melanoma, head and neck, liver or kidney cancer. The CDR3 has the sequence CASSFGEILNSAFF. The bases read TGTGCCAGCAGCTTTGGGGAGATCCTAAACTCGGCTTTCTTT.